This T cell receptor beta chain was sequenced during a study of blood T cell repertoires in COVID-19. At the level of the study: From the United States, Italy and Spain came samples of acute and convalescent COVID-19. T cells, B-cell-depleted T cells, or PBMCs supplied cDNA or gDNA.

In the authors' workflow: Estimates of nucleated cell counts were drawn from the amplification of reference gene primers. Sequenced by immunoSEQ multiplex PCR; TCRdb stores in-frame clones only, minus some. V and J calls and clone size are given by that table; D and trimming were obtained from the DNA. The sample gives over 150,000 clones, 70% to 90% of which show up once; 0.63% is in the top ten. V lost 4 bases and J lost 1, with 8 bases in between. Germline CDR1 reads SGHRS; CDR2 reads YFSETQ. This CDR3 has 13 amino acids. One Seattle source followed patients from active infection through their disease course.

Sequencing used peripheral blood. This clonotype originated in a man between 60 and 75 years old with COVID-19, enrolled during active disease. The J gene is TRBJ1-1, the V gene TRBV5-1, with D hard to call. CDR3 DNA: TGCGCCAGCAGCCTTAATCGGAACACTGAAGCTTTCTTT. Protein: CASSLNRNTEAFF.